The T cell receptor (beta chain) described here comes from a study of post-analysis software for immune sequencing data. Note on this clonotype: Its specificity is unknown.

Study-wide results and limits: Patients used roughly five TRBV segments, including TRBV5-6, TRBV5-1 and TRBV20-1, more often than controls.

Researchers reported that TCR beta cDNA libraries carried unique molecular identifiers. MiXCR, applied by TCRdb to the PCR reads, yields one record per CDR3 protein. In the table there are roughly 570,000 distinct CDR3 sequences, approximately 31% of which are singletons. The CDR3 totals 15 residues. CDR1 is MGHRA and CDR2 is YSYEKL in the germline V gene. V shed 4 bases and J 4 bases; nucleotides not matched to a gene: 9. This receptor was identified in a girl aged 2-17 years with multiple sclerosis. The specimen was blood. The chain carries TRBV4-1 and TRBJ2-5; 7 positions match TRBD1. In DNA, the CDR3 is TGCGCCAGCAGCCCTCCGGGGACAGAGGGAGAGACCCAGTACTTC. Its protein is CASSPPGTEGETQYF.